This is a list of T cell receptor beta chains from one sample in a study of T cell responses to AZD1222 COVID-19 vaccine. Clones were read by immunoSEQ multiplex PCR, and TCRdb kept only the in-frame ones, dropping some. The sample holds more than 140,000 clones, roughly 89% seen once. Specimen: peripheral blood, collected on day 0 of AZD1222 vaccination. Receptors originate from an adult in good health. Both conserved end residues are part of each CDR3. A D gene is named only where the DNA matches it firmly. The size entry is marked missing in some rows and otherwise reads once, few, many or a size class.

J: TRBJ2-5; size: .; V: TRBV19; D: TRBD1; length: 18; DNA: TGTGCCAGTAGTATTGAATCTCCGGGACAGGGGGCAAGGGAGACCCAGTACTTC; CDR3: CASSIESPGQGARETQYF
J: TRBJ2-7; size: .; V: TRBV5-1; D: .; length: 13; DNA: TGCGCCAGCAGCTTGGCGTCGGAGGCGGGGCAGTACTTC; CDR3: CASSLASEAGQYF
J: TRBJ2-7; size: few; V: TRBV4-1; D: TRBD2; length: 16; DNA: TGCGCCAGCAGCCGCCTTTTAGCGGGAGAGGACAACGAGCAGTACTTC; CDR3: CASSRLLAGEDNEQYF
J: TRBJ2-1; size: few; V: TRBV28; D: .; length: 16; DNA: TGTGCCAGCAGGGGGGACGGGAGCCGCTCCTACAATGAGCAGTTCTTC; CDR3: CASRGDGSRSYNEQFF
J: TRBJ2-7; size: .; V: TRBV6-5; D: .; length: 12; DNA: TGTGCCAGCAGTCATGGACCCTACGAGCAGTACTTC; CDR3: CASSHGPYEQYF
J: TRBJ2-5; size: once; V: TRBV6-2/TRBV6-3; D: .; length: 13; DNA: TGTGCCAGCAGTTACGGAGTAAGGGGGGCCCAGTACTTC; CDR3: CASSYGVRGAQYF
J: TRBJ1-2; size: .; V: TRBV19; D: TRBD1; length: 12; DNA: TGTGCCAGTTCGGACAGGGGAAATGGCTACACCTTC; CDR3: CASSDRGNGYTF
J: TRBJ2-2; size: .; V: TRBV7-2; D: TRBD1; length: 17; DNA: TGTGCCAGCAGCTTAGACGGAGACAGGGGGTCAACCGGGGAGCTGTTTTTT; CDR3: CASSLDGDRGSTGELFF
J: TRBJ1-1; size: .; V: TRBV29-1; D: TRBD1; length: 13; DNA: TGCAGCGTCACAGGGGGCTTCGGCACTGAAGCTTTCTTT; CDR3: CSVTGGFGTEAFF
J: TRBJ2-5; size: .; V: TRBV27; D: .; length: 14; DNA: TGTGCCAGCGCCCGTGGCCTTGCCGAAGAGACCCAGTACTTC; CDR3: CASARGLAEETQYF
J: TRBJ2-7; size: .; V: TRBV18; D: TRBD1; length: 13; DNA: TGTGCCAGCTCACTTCAGGACAGGGGCGAGCAGTACTTC; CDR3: CASSLQDRGEQYF
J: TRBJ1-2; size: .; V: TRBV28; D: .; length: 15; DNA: TGTGCCAGCAGTTTCGAATTTCTTGGGGGCTATGGCTACACCTTC; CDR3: CASSFEFLGGYGYTF
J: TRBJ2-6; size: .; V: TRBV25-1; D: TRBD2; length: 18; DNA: TGTGCCAGCAGTGATCGAAGCGGGAGGGCCATTGGGGCCAACGTCCTGACTTTC; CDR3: CASSDRSGRAIGANVLTF
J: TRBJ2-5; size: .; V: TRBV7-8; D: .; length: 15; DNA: TGTGCCAGCAGCTTAGTTGGGAGTGTTGGGGAGACCCAGTACTTC; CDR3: CASSLVGSVGETQYF
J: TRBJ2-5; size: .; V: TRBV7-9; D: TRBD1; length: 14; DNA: TGTGCCAGCAGAGACAGGGGGAATCAAGAGACCCAGTACTTC; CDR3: CASRDRGNQETQYF
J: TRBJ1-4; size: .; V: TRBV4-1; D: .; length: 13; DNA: TGCGCCAGCAGCCAAGGTTTCAGGGAAAAACTGTTTTTT; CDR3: CASSQGFREKLFF
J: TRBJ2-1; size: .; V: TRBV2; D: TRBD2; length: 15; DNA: TGTGCCAGCAGTGACGATAGCGGGAGGTACAATGAGCAGTTCTTC; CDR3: CASSDDSGRYNEQFF
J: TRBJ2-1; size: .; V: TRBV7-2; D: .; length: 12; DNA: TGTGCCAGCAGCACCCTCTCTACTGAGCAGTTCTTC; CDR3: CASSTLSTEQFF
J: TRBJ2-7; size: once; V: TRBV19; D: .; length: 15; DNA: TGTGCCAGTAGTATAGATCATAGAGGGCTCGGCGAGCAGTACTTC; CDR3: CASSIDHRGLGEQYF
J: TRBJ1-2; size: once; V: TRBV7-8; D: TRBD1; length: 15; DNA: TGTGCCAGCAGCACCCTAGGGGGCATGGTCTATGGCTACACCTTC; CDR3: CASSTLGGMVYGYTF
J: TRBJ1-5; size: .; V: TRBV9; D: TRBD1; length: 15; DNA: TGTGCCAGCAGCGTAGCCCAGGGGGACGATCAGCCCCAGCATTTT; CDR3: CASSVAQGDDQPQHF
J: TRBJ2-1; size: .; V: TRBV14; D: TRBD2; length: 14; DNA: TGTGCCAGCAGCACGGGACTAGGGGCGTATGAGCAGTTCTTC; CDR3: CASSTGLGAYEQFF
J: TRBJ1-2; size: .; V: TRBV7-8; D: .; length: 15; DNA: TGTGCCAGCAGCCGACCGGCGAGGGCTAACTATGGCTACACCTTC; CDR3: CASSRPARANYGYTF
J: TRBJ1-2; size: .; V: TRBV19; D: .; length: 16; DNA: TGTGCCAGTACCCCAGAGGTGGGAATTTTCGACTATGGCTACACCTTC; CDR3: CASTPEVGIFDYGYTF
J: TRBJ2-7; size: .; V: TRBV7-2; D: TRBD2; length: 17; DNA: TGTGCCAGCAGCTCAGGCCGGAGGGCTAGCGGGAATGGAGAGCAGTACTTC; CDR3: CASSSGRRASGNGEQYF
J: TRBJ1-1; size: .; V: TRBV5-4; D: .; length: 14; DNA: TGTGCCAGCAGCCCACAGGTTATGAACACTGAAGCTTTCTTT; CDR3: CASSPQVMNTEAFF
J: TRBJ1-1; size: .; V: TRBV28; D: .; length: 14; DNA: TGTGCCAGCAGCCCCTTTTCCCTGAACACTGAAGCTTTCTTT; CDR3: CASSPFSLNTEAFF
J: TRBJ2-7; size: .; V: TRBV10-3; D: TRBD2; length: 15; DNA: TGTGCCATCAACACTCAGGGGACTAGCGGGAACGAGCAGTACTTC; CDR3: CAINTQGTSGNEQYF
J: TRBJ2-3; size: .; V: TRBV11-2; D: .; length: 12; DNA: TGTGCCAGCAGCATCCGCACAGATACGCAGTATTTT; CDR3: CASSIRTDTQYF
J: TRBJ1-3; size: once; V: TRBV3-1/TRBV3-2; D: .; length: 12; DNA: TGTGCCAGCAGCCAGGGGGGTGACACCATATATTTT; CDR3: CASSQGGDTIYF
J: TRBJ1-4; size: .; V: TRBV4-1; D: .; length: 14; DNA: TGCGCCAGCAGCCGGACACCTGCGGATGAAAAACTGTTTTTT; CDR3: CASSRTPADEKLFF
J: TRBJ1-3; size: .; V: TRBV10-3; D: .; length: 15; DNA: TGTGCCGTCCGGGAGACAGAAAACTCTGGAAACACCATATATTTT; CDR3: CAVRETENSGNTIYF
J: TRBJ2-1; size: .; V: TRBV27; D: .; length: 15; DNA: TGTGCCAGCAGTTTATCGCCGGGAACCTACAATGAGCAGTTCTTC; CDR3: CASSLSPGTYNEQFF
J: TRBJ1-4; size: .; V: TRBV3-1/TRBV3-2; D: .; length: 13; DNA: TGTGCCAGCAGCCAAGCCAGCTCCCAAGGCCTGTTTTTT; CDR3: CASSQASSQGLFF
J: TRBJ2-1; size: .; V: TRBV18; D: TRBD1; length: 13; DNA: TGTGCCAGCTCATTGGGACAGTACAATGAGCAGTTCTTC; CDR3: CASSLGQYNEQFF